This entry lists 29 T cell receptor beta chains sequenced from one sample in a study of T cells after yellow fever vaccination. One entry per CDR3 protein results from TCRdb running MiXCR on the 5' RACE reads. The sample lists 120,000 or so distinct CDR3 sequences, nearly 15% occurring once. The specimen comprised CD8+ T cells sorted from PBMCs, sampled 5 days after the yellow fever booster vaccination. Receptors originate from a young man who received the YFV17D yellow fever vaccine.

The table lists this clonotype with many counts. The germline gene is not matched at one end of the junction; a read error may be the cause. The genes are TRBV7-7 and TRBJ2-1; possible D gene TRBD1, 5 bases. CDR3 size: 15 residues. Germline lookup yields CDR1 SSHAT and CDR2 FNYEAQ (reference sequence). CDR3 in DNA: TGTGCTAGCAGCTTAGGGGTCAACTCCTACAATGAGCAGTTCTTC. It is translated as CASSLGVNSYNEQFF.

The gene calls are TRBV7-2 and TRBJ2-1; 7 bases align to TRBD1. The CDR3 runs 15 residues. The V segment lost 4 bases and the J segment 0 bases; nucleotides outside the gene matches: 3. From germline, CDR1 is SGHTA and CDR2 FQGNSA. This CDR3 reads CASSYRGHSYNEQFF. The DNA of the CDR3 is TGTGCCAGCAGCTACAGGGGCCACTCCTACAATGAGCAGTTCTTC.

V gene TRBV20-1 combines with J gene TRBJ1-1, with D unresolved. Germline V gene data show CDR1 as DFQATT and CDR2 as SNEGSKA (reference sequence). The CDR3 sequence is 12 residues long. V was clipped by 1 base and J by 0 bases, with 3 bases between them. The CDR3 loop reads CSARGLNTEAFF. CDR3 DNA sequence: TGCAGTGCTAGAGGGCTGAACACTGAAGCTTTCTTT.

V usage is TRBV6-5 and J usage is TRBJ2-7; TRBD1 matches 9 bases. The CDR3 consists of 15 residues. CDR1 is MNHEY, CDR2 SVGAGI, per germline. V was pared by 2 bases and J by 3 bases, with 5 bases of the junction left unmatched. The CDR3 region is CASSYGTGKGYEQYF. The CDR3 nucleotides read TGTGCCAGCAGTTACGGGACAGGGAAAGGCTACGAGCAGTACTTC.

The chain has TRBV7-2 and TRBJ2-5, with 11 bases that match TRBD2. The V gene end was trimmed by 3 bases and the J gene end by 5 bases; junction bases not matched to a gene: 5. This CDR3 region has 15 residues. Germline loops: CDR1 SGHTA, CDR2 FQGNSA. For the CDR3, the DNA is TGTGCCAGCAGCTTTAGCGGGGGGGATTCTGAGACCCAGTACTTC. This encodes CASSFSGGDSETQYF.

V is TRBV29-1 and J is TRBJ2-3; TRBD1 matches at 7 bases. J was trimmed by 0 bases and V by 4 bases; bases with no gene match: 7. The germline CDR1 and CDR2 sequences are SQVTM and ANQGSEA. This CDR3 has 15 amino acids. The CDR3 spells CSVAPGTASTDTQYF. The CDR3 DNA sequence: TGCAGCGTTGCCCCGGGGACAGCTAGCACAGATACGCAGTATTTT.

The rearrangement uses TRBV2 and TRBJ2-1; unclear D gene. Between the trimmed V and J ends, which lost 5 bases and 0 bases, there was a span of 8 bases. The CDR3 loop spans 14 amino acids. CDR1 SNHLY and CDR2 FYNNEI come from the germline V gene. DNA of the CDR3: TGTGCCAGCAGTCACGTTAGCTCCTACAATGAGCAGTTCTTC. The encoded protein is CASSHVSSYNEQFF.

The J gene is TRBJ1-1, the V gene TRBV11-3; a possible D gene is TRBD1 (5 bases). Looked up from germline, CDR1 is SGHNT and CDR2 is YENEEA. The CDR3 spans 15 residues. V lost 5 bases, J lost 3 bases, and 16 bases lay in between. CDR3 sequence (DNA): TGTGCCAGCAGCCGGCGGGGCGAGGAGGACACTGAAGCTTTCTTT. Translated: CASSRRGEEDTEAFF.

The chain couples TRBV4-1 to TRBJ1-5; tentative D call: TRBD1 (5 bases). The CDR3 has 15 residues. Trimming cost V 4 bases and J 2 bases, with 12 bases left between them. Germline CDR1 MGHRA, CDR2 YSYEKL. The chain's CDR3 is CASSLREGRNQPQHF. CDR3 DNA: TGCGCCAGCAGCCTAAGAGAGGGGCGCAATCAGCCCCAGCATTTT.

This clonotype was detected a few times. The V call is TRBV12-3 or TRBV12-4, the J call TRBJ2-7; 8 positions match TRBD2. J was trimmed by 3 bases and V by 6 bases; bases with no gene match: 7. The CDR3 has 14 residues. CDR3 nucleotides: TGTGCCAGCAGCCCCGGCGGGGGGAACTACGAGCAGTACGTC. Translation gives CASSPGGGNYEQYV.

V and J are TRBV5-4 and TRBJ2-2, with D perhaps TRBD1 (5 bases). The V end lost 0 bases, the J end lost 7 bases, and 10 bases lay between the germline ends. The CDR3 is made up of 14 amino acids. The germline gives CDR1 SGHNT, CDR2 YYREEE (reference sequence). The CDR3 protein is CASSLGGINGELFF. The CDR3 nucleotides are TGTGCCAGCAGCTTGGGGGGCATTAACGGGGAGCTGTTTTTT.

The chain combines TRBV7-2 with TRBJ2-3, with D unresolved. Germline CDR1 and CDR2: SGHTA and FQGNSA. The V end was cut by 4 bases, the J end by 4 bases, with 9 bases between. The CDR3 has 13 amino acids. The DNA for the CDR3 is TGTGCCAGCAGCTCTCTGACCGCAGATACGCAGTATTTT. Protein: CASSSLTADTQYF.

This clonotype was observed a handful of times. The chain uses TRBV24-1 and TRBJ2-5, with 12 bases matching TRBD1. Trimming at V came to 9 bases and at J to 4 bases, leaving 32 bases not matched to a gene. Germline CDR1 and CDR2: KGHDR and SFDVKD. This CDR3 is built from 23 residues. The CDR3 region has the DNA TGTGCCACCCCACCGGGACAGGGGGCGCGAGAATGGAGGGTGGGTACTCGGTCAGAGACCCAGTACTTC. Its protein product is CATPPGQGAREWRVGTRSETQYF.

The rearrangement links TRBV7-2 to TRBJ2-5; 9 bases fit TRBD2. V trimming: 5 bases; J trimming: 1 base; junction bases outside the gene matches: 14. The CDR3 is 18 residues long. Germline CDR1 reads SGHTA; CDR2 reads FQGNSA. The chain's CDR3 is CASSPWASGAMSQETQYF. The CDR3 nucleotides are TGTGCCAGCAGCCCCTGGGCTAGCGGGGCAATGTCCCAAGAGACCCAGTACTTC.

The V gene is TRBV27, the J gene TRBJ1-2; D is uncertain. V was trimmed by 3 bases and J by 4 bases, leaving 9 bases between them. The CDR3 has 13 residues. Germline-derived CDR1 and CDR2 are MNHEY and SMNVEV (reference sequence). In DNA form, the CDR3 reads TGTGCCAGCAGTTTCGGGCGGAGCTATGGCTACACCTTC. Its protein product is CASSFGRSYGYTF.

V gene TRBV5-5 combines with J gene TRBJ1-1; TRBD1 might be the D (6 bases). The CDR3 totals 15 residues. Germline-derived CDR1 and CDR2 are SGHKS and YYEKEE (reference sequence). V was shortened by 7 bases and J by 4 bases, with 20 bases between the two germline ends. DNA for the CDR3: TGTGCCAGCTGGTCAATCTTTGGGGGCGTCACTGAAGCTTTCTTT. This gives the protein CASWSIFGGVTEAFF.

The V gene is TRBV4-2, the J gene TRBJ2-2; a weak D match, TRBD1 (6 bases). CDR3 length: 15 amino acids. Looked up from germline, CDR1 is LGHNA and CDR2 is YNFKEQ. The V gene lost 7 bases and the J gene lost 2 bases, with 14 bases spanning the gap. CDR3 residues: CASTNRGGNTGELFF. The CDR3 nucleotides are TGTGCCAGCACCAACCGAGGGGGAAACACCGGGGAGCTGTTTTTT.

This clonotype is a singleton in its sample. The chain combines TRBV27 with TRBJ1-1; D is perhaps TRBD1 (5 bases). Germline CDR1 and CDR2: MNHEY and SMNVEV (reference sequence). CDR3 length: 13 amino acids. V was shortened by 5 bases and J by 10 bases, with 17 bases between the two germline ends. The CDR3 reads CASSPTLGGGAFF. The DNA of the CDR3 is TGTGCCAGCAGTCCGACCTTGGGGGGGGGAGCTTTCTTT.

This clonotype was observed many times. This chain links TRBV9 with TRBJ2-1, with 7 bases matching TRBD1. Germline CDR1 and CDR2: SGDLS and YYNGEE. The V and J ends lost 4 bases and 3 bases, in that order; junction bases with no gene match: 7. The CDR3 covers 15 residues. The CDR3 reads CASSQGERLYNEQFF. The CDR3 DNA is TGTGCCAGCAGCCAGGGGGAACGGCTCTACAATGAGCAGTTCTTC.

J is TRBJ1-2 and V is TRBV7-2; maybe TRBD1 (6 bases). V was pared by 7 bases and J by 6 bases, with 24 bases between. The CDR3 length is 16 residues. Germline V gives CDR1 SGHTA, CDR2 FQGNSA. The CDR3 DNA reads as TGTGCCAGCACCCTGGATTGGGGGGCGGACCTCGATGGCTACACCTTC. As protein: CASTLDWGADLDGYTF.

V usage is TRBV6-6 and J usage is TRBJ1-2, with 9 bases matching TRBD1. Germline trimming cut 6 bases from V and 7 bases from J; bases unmatched to any gene: 6. The CDR3 contains 13 residues. Germline lookup yields CDR1 MNHNY and CDR2 SVGAGI (reference sequence). CDR3 nucleotide sequence: TGTGCCAGCAGCGAAACAGGGGGCGGTGGCTACACCTTC. Amino acids: CASSETGGGGYTF.

This chain links TRBV12-3 or TRBV12-4 with TRBJ2-1, with 7 bases that match TRBD1. J gave up 4 bases and V 6 bases, and 6 bases lay outside the gene matches. The CDR3 is made up of 14 amino acids. The CDR3 bases are TGTGCCAGCAGCCGACAGGGAGATTACAATGAGCAGTTCTTC. As protein: CASSRQGDYNEQFF.

This clonotype was observed a few times. The gene calls are TRBV5-6 and TRBJ2-1; no clear D gene. V lost 7 bases to trimming and J lost 10 bases, with 15 bases between them. The CDR3 covers 12 residues. The V gene's germline CDR1 is SGHDT and CDR2 YYEEEE. In DNA, the CDR3 is TGTGCCAGCGAGGATATCGCTGGGGAGCAGTTCTTC. Its protein is CASEDIAGEQFF.

Written as DNA, the CDR3 is TGTGCCAGCAGCCTCGCGGGCCTAGAGCAGTACTTC. Translation: CASSLAGLEQYF. This chain links TRBV12-3 or TRBV12-4 with TRBJ2-7; D is perhaps TRBD2 (5 bases). The CDR3 runs to 12 residues. The V end was cut by 6 bases, the J end by 7 bases, with 13 bases between.

The V call is TRBV5-8, the J call TRBJ2-7; maybe TRBD1 (6 bases). CDR1 is SGHTS, CDR2 YDEGEE, per germline. The CDR3 is 15 amino acids. V shed 1 base and J shed 2 bases, with 13 bases lying between them. The CDR3 reads CASSLNINRAYEQYV. In DNA form, the CDR3 reads TGTGCCAGCAGCTTGAATATAAACAGGGCCTACGAGCAGTACGTC.

The chain is built from TRBV6-2 or TRBV6-3 and TRBJ2-5, with 9 bases that match TRBD2. V lost 5 bases, J lost 4 bases, and 5 bases stayed unmatched. Germline CDR1 is MNHEY and CDR2 is SVGEGT. The CDR3 spans 14 residues. The DNA of the CDR3 is TGTGCCAGCAGTAACGGACTAGCGACAGAGACCCAGTACTTC. Protein sequence: CASSNGLATETQYF.

This clonotype turned up a few times. The rearrangement links TRBV4-1 to TRBJ1-5, with D possibly TRBD1 on 5 matching bases. The CDR3 is 14 amino acids. The germline V and J ends were trimmed by 4 bases and 3 bases, with 10 bases remaining between them. Germline lookup yields CDR1 MGHRA and CDR2 YSYEKL. The CDR3 here is CASSPAGFNQPQHF. Written as DNA, the CDR3 is TGCGCCAGCAGCCCCGCAGGGTTCAATCAGCCCCAGCATTTT.

This clonotype came up a few times. The chain links TRBV6-2 or TRBV6-3 to TRBJ2-3, with D perhaps given as TRBD1 or TRBD2 (6 bases each). The V gene lost 9 bases and the J gene lost 6 bases, with 16 bases spanning the gap. The CDR3 contains 13 residues. Germline V lookup: CDR1 MNHEY, CDR2 SVGEGT. CDR3 loop: CARHKRRGDTQYF. In DNA form, the CDR3 reads TGTGCCAGACATAAAAGGAGGGGGGATACGCAGTATTTT.

Details on this clonotype: A read error may produce the germline difference seen at one junction end. The chain combines TRBV28 with TRBJ1-5, with D tentatively TRBD1 (6 bases). Germline V gene data show CDR1 as MDHEN and CDR2 as SYDVKM. The CDR3 spans 15 residues. CDR3 protein: CASSPGEDSNLPQHF. CDR3 nucleotide sequence: TGTGCCAGCAGTCCAGGGGAAGATAGCAATCTGCCCCAGCATTTT.